This T cell receptor (beta chain) was recovered during a study of long-term antiretroviral therapy in people with HIV. Study conclusions and caveats: In HIV, the repertoires covered a tighter span of CDR3 lengths than in controls.

A note on this clone: Its antigen remains unknown.

Germline V CDR1 and CDR2: LNHNV, YYDKDF (reference sequence). The CDR3 extends over 14 amino acids. Trimming removed 2 bases from V and 5 bases from J, with 12 bases in between. Running of the v3.0 immunoSEQ assay took place at survey level. What sequencing targeted per sample was about 35,000-55,000 T-cell genomes. Produced via immunoSEQ multiplex PCR; TCRdb's table is partial and in-frame only. The data hold fewer than 40,000 clones, with 65% to 85% observed a single time. Every specimen held between roughly 0.85-10 million cryopreserved PBMC. These were thawed and washed before DNA extraction. This sequence originates from a woman between 45 and 65 years old with HIV. The chain joins TRBV15 to TRBJ1-2, with TRBD1 as a possible D gene (6 bases). The specimen was unsorted PBMCs, collected 3.1 years after starting antiretroviral therapy. The CDR3 DNA follows: TGTGCCACCAGCAGACAGGGGTTTCTTTATGGCTACACCTTC. Translated: CATSRQGFLYGYTF. Full variable domain (outside the CDR3, taken from reference TRBV15 and TRBJ1-2): DAMVIQNPRYQVTQFGKPVTLSCSQTLNHNVMYWYQQKSSQAPKLLFHYYDKDFNNEADTPDNFQSRRPNTSFCFLDIRSPGLGDTAMYLCATSRQGFLYGYTFGSGTRLTVV.